Detailed here is one T cell receptor (beta chain). Antigen unknown. The CDR3 has 15 residues. V was pared by 0 bases and J by 5 bases, with 11 bases between. In germline, CDR1 is MGHRA, CDR2 YSYEKL. The sample comes from a study of STAT3 mutations in large granular lymphocyte leukemia. Study-wide findings and caveats: In T-cell large granular lymphocyte leukemia, about half of patients showed multiple immunodominant subclonotypes.

Sequencing was performed with immunoSEQ multiplex PCR; in TCRdb, only in-frame clones are kept and a portion is missing. Of some 5,700 clones listed, around 90% were seen once; the top ten hold about 15%. The receptor was isolated from a human donor with T large granular lymphocyte leukemia. Some clones in this sample may be carry-over from other donors' samples. The source material was PBMCs. The chain links TRBV4-1 to TRBJ1-5, with unresolved D. The CDR3 DNA is TGCGCCAGCAGCCAAGAAGGCAGATCTTATCAGCCCCAGCATTTT. It translates to CASSQEGRSYQPQHF.